The 12 T cell receptor beta chains below all came from one sample that was sequenced in a study of T cell responses to AZD1222 COVID-19 vaccine. Assay: immunoSEQ multiplex PCR; the TCRdb copy retains only in-frame clones and omits some. The sample consists of some 150,000 clones, approximately 89% of them appearing once. Material: peripheral blood, obtained on day 0 of MenACWY control vaccination. The receptors stem from an adult in good health.

This clone was found once. An end of the junction does not agree with germline; a read error may underlie this. The rearrangement links TRBV27 to TRBJ2-7, with D perhaps matching TRBD1 (6 bases). Germline loops: CDR1 MNHEY, CDR2 SMNVEV (reference sequence). The CDR3 extends over 12 amino acids. CDR3: CASGGRFTPLQF. The CDR3 nucleotides are TGTGCCAGCGGGGGCAGGTTTACCCCCCTACAGTTC.

The rearrangement links TRBV3-1 (or the pseudogene TRBV3-2) to TRBJ1-5; 8 nucleotides align to TRBD1. The V gene's germline CDR1 is LGHDT and CDR2 YNNKEL (reference sequence). This CDR3 has 17 residues. V was clipped by 4 bases and J by 3 bases; unmatched bases: 11. The CDR3, as DNA: TGTGCCAGCAGCCCCTCCCTGCACAGGGGGTCCAATCAGCCCCAGCATTTT. Translated, it gives CASSPSLHRGSNQPQHF.

The V call is TRBV4-1, the J call TRBJ1-6, with 10 bases fitting TRBD1. Losses at the gene ends were 4 bases for V and 1 base for J; bases not matched to a gene: 7. The germline CDR1 and CDR2 sequences are MGHRA and YSYEKL. CDR3 length: 18 residues. The chain's CDR3 is CASSLFDRGHSYNSPLHF. The CDR3 DNA reads as TGCGCCAGCAGCCTTTTCGACAGGGGGCATTCCTATAATTCACCCCTCCACTTT.

This clone was seen only once. This rearrangement joins TRBV7-2 to TRBJ2-5, with D unresolved. CDR3 length: 14 residues. V lost 5 bases to trimming and J lost 4 bases, with 14 bases between them. The germline V gene encodes CDR1 SGHTA and CDR2 FQGNSA. DNA for the CDR3: TGTGCCAGCAGCCCACACTGGGCGGCAGAGACCCAGTACTTC. This sequence encodes CASSPHWAAETQYF.

The V gene is TRBV24-1, the J gene TRBJ2-7; D unresolved. V shed 4 bases and J shed 7 bases, with 10 bases lying between them. Germline V gene lookup returns CDR1 KGHDR and CDR2 SFDVKD. This CDR3 comprises 12 residues. The CDR3 DNA reads TGTGCCACCAGTGAGGTGGACGGGGAGCAGTACTTC. The encoded protein is CATSEVDGEQYF.

As regards this clone: This sample includes further DNA sequences coding for the same CDR3. V usage is TRBV18 and J usage is TRBJ2-3; 7 nucleotides align to TRBD1. The germline CDR1 and CDR2 sequences are KGHSH and LQKENI. The CDR3 extends over 14 amino acids. With V trimmed by 3 bases and J by 1 base, 1 base remained unmatched. CDR3 nucleotides: TGTGCCAGCTCACCTACAGGGGGCACAGATACGCAGTATTTT. It specifies CASSPTGGTDTQYF. The variable domain in full, with the rest retrieved from reference TRBV18 and TRBJ2-3, is NAGVMQNPRHLVRRRGQEARLRCSPMKGHSHVYWYRQLPEEGLKFMVYLQKENIIDESGMPKERFSAEFPKEGPSILRIQQVVRGDSAAYFCASSPTGGTDTQYFGPGTRLTVL.

The V and J genes are TRBV3-1 (or the pseudogene TRBV3-2) and TRBJ2-5, with TRBD2 matching 8 bases. The trim removed 1 base at V and 4 bases at J, leaving 2 bases unmatched. The V gene's germline CDR1 is LGHDT and CDR2 YNNKEL (reference sequence). CDR3 length equals 14 residues. The CDR3, as DNA: TGTGCCAGCAGCCAAGCGGGAGGGCCAGAGACCCAGTACTTC. Its translation is CASSQAGGPETQYF.

V gene TRBV6-1 combines with J gene TRBJ1-5; D may be TRBD1 (5 bases). This CDR3 region has 16 residues. From germline, CDR1 is MNHNS and CDR2 SASEGT. The V end was cut by 4 bases, the J end by 0 bases, with 13 bases between. The CDR3 protein is CASSATGTASNQPQHF. CDR3 coding DNA: TGTGCCAGCAGTGCCACCGGGACGGCTAGCAATCAGCCCCAGCATTTT.

This clone showed up just a few times. The V and J genes are TRBV30 and TRBJ1-1, with TRBD1 as a possible D gene (5 bases). The CDR3 contains 11 residues. Germline values: CDR1 GTSNPN, CDR2 SVGIG (reference sequence). Trimming removed 4 bases at V and 5 bases at J, with 8 bases between. This chain's CDR3 is CAWNQGTEAFF. DNA of the CDR3: TGTGCCTGGAACCAGGGAACTGAAGCTTTCTTT.

The genes are TRBV7-9 and TRBJ1-1, with D perhaps TRBD1 (5 bases). The CDR3 consists of 15 residues. The germline CDR1 and CDR2 sequences are SEHNR and FQNEAQ (reference sequence). The ends were cut back, 5 bases at V and 0 bases at J, with 13 bases in the middle. As DNA, the CDR3 is TGTGCCAGCAGCCCAGGGCGGGGGTTGAACACTGAAGCTTTCTTT. It is translated as CASSPGRGLNTEAFF.

This clone occurred once. The rearrangement links TRBV11-2 to TRBJ2-1, with TRBD2 matching over 10 bases. CDR3 length: 12 amino acids. Germline V CDR1 and CDR2: SGHAT, FQNNGV. V lost 5 bases to trimming and J lost 15 bases; unmatched junction nucleotides: 7. The CDR3: CASSPTLAGVFF. The CDR3 DNA reads TGTGCCAGCAGCCCGACTCTAGCGGGAGTGTTCTTC.

V gene TRBV14 combines with J gene TRBJ1-2; D is unresolved. Trimming stripped 3 bases from V and 1 base from J, with 12 bases between. The germline CDR1 and CDR2 sequences are SGHDN and FVKESK. This CDR3 spans 15 amino acids. CDR3 sequence: CASSHDTIFNYGYTF. CDR3 in DNA: TGTGCCAGCAGCCATGACACCATATTTAACTATGGCTACACCTTC.